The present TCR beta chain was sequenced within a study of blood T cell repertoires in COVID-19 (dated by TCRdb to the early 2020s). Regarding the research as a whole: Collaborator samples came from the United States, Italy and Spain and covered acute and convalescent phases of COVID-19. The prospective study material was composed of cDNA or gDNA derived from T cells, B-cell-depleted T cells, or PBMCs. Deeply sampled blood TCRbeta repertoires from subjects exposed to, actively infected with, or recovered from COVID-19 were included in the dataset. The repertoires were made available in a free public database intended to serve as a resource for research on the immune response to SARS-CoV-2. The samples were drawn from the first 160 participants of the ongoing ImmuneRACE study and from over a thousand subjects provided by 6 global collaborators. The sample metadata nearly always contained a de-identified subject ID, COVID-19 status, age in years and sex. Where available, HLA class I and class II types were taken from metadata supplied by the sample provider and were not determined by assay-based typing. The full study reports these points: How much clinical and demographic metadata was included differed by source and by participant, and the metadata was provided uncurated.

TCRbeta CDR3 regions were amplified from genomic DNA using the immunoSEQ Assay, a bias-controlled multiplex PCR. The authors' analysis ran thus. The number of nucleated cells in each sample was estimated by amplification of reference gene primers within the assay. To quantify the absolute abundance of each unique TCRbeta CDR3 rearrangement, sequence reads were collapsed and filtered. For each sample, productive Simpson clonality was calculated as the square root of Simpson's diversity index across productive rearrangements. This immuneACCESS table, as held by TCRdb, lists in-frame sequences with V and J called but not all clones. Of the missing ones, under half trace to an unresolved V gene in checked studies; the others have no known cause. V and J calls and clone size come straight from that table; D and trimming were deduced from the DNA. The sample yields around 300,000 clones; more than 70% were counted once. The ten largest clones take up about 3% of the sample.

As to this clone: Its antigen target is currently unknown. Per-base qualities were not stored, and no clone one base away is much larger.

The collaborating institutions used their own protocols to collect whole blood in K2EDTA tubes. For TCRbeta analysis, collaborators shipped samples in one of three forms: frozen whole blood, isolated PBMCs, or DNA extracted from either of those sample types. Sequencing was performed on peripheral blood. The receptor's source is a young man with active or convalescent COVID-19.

CDR3 sequence: CASSAQAGGYYEQYF. The nucleotides are TGTGCCAGCAGCGCGCAAGCGGGAGGCTACTACGAGCAGTACTTC. The chain is encoded by TRBV9 joined to TRBJ2-7; the junction holds 9 bases that match TRBD2. Counted from cysteine to phenylalanine, this CDR3 has 15 amino acids. Only the CDR3 DNA is retained, 45 bases long and in frame from the first base. At the junction V is shortened by 3 bases and J by 3 bases; bases outside the gene matches: 7. CDR1 and CDR2 are read off the germline V gene as SGDLS and YYNGEE.